This T cell receptor beta chain was identified in a study of tissue T cells after allogeneic stem cell transplantation. To note about this clone: Its antigen is not known. Gene names and germline refer to mouse.

Method: immunoSEQ multiplex PCR; TCRdb's copy keeps in-frame clones and lacks some. In the table there are tens of thousands of clones, roughly 73% of which are singletons. General observations from the study: Tissue-detected TCR repertoire was only partly captured by blood and spleen T cells.

The receptor was isolated from a pool of C57BL/6 mice in good health. Material: sorted cells pooled from one or two spleens.

The CDR3 DNA, read in part, is TGTGCCAGCAGCCCCGGGGTATACCAAGACACCCAGTAC. This gives the protein CASSPGVYQDTQY. The whole CDR3 sequence reads CASSPGVYQDTQYF. The chain couples TRBV2 to TRBJ2-5; no definite D call. The read terminates 1 residue ahead of where the CDR3 ends, so the germline J gene completes it. Germline CDR1 reads LGHNA; CDR2 reads YSYQKL. The CDR3 is 14 residues long. V was trimmed by 4 bases and J by 1 base, leaving 9 bases between them.